A selection of T cell receptor beta chains follows, all from one sample in a study of T cell responses to AZD1222 COVID-19 vaccine. Generated by immunoSEQ multiplex PCR, the TCRdb table keeps only in-frame clones and is missing some. Of about 70,000 clones listed, roughly 85% are singletons. Material: peripheral blood, obtained on day 0 of AZD1222 vaccination. The receptors derive from an adult in good health. CDR3s include the opening cysteine and the closing phenylalanine or tryptophan.

J | V | CDR3
TRBJ1-2 | TRBV5-1 | CASSLEQANYGYTF
TRBJ1-1 | TRBV29-1 | CSVELRASTEAFF
TRBJ2-7 | TRBV30 | CAWSPARAVWGTRYEQYF
TRBJ1-1 | TRBV11-3 | CASSLETNTEAFF
TRBJ1-1 | TRBV19 | CASSIEHRVGTEAFF
TRBJ2-7 | TRBV11-2 | CASSPQDRVSYEQYF
TRBJ2-1 | TRBV7-6 | CASSSDRVLKEGQFF
TRBJ2-5 | TRBV29-1 | CSVEEGVGETQYF
TRBJ1-1 | TRBV7-8 | CASSPRDINTEAFF
TRBJ2-4 | TRBV18 | CASSPTAWENIQYF
TRBJ2-4 | TRBV5-4 | CASTPGQGMVKNIQYF
TRBJ1-6 | TRBV27 | CASSSGGSYNSPLHF
TRBJ1-2 | TRBV12-2 | CASRLTGDRVDYGYTF
TRBJ2-2 | TRBV5-1 | CASSISGTATGELFF
TRBJ1-1 | TRBV6-1 | CASSEQAVNTEAFF